This passage covers 19 T cell receptor beta chains from one sample sequenced in a study of blood T cell repertoires in COVID-19. Here immunoSEQ multiplex PCR was the method, and the copy in TCRdb shows in-frame clones only, minus some. The table lists approximately 100,000 clones, 85% of them singletons, with more than 1.5% in the top ten. Sequencing used peripheral blood. These TCRs come from a woman aged 70-85 years with active or convalescent COVID-19.

The chain couples TRBV28 to TRBJ1-2; D not certain. CDR3 size: 12 residues. V was pared by 1 base and J by 10 bases, with 10 bases between. Germline CDR1 reads MDHEN; CDR2 reads SYDVKM. CDR3 protein: CASSLSGLSYTF. The CDR3 nucleotides are TGTGCCAGCAGTTTATCAGGATTGTCCTACACCTTC.

The chain has TRBV21-1 and TRBJ1-1; no check of the table's D call, TRBD1, against the DNA was made. TRBV21-1 constitutes a pseudogene. CDR3 size: 17 residues. CDR3 bases: TGTGCCAGCAGCAAAAGGGGACAGATACCTATGAACACTGAAGCTTTCTTT. Translating gives CASSKRGQIPMNTEAFF.

V is TRBV6-5 and J is TRBJ2-1; unclear D gene. The ends were cut back, 8 bases at V and 1 base at J, with 12 bases in the middle. In germline, CDR1 is MNHEY, CDR2 SVGAGI. The CDR3 has 14 residues. CDR3 in DNA: TGTGCCAGCTCGAAGCGTGGGTCCTACAATGAGCAGTTCTTC. Its translation: CASSKRGSYNEQFF.

The chain is built from TRBV9 and TRBJ1-5; no clear D. CDR1 and CDR2 from the germline V gene are SGDLS and YYNGEE. V shed 0 bases and J shed 2 bases, with 6 bases lying between them. The CDR3 covers 14 residues. This chain's CDR3 is CASSVGAGNQPQHF. The CDR3 bases are TGTGCCAGCAGCGTAGGAGCCGGCAATCAGCCCCAGCATTTT.

The chain has TRBV6-2 or TRBV6-3 and TRBJ2-5; D might be TRBD2 (6 bases). The germline CDR1 and CDR2 sequences are MNHEY and SVGEGT. Deletions cut 0 bases from V and 2 bases from J, with 19 bases between. The length of the CDR3 is 18 residues. The CDR3 sequence is CASSYSGRTNVRQETQYF. The CDR3 DNA reads as TGTGCCAGCAGTTACTCGGGGAGGACTAATGTTCGACAAGAGACCCAGTACTTC.

The chain is built from TRBV28 and TRBJ1-3; weak D call: TRBD1 (5 bases). The CDR3 is made up of 15 amino acids. Germline assignment: CDR1 MDHEN and CDR2 SYDVKM. The V end lost 6 bases, the J end lost 0 bases, and 12 bases lay between the germline ends. The CDR3 loop is CASSGGRTSGNTIYF. The CDR3 bases are TGTGCCAGCAGCGGGGGTAGGACCTCTGGAAACACCATATATTTT.

The rearrangement joins TRBV9 to TRBJ1-2; 7 bases match TRBD1. The CDR3 loop spans 15 amino acids. V was pared by 3 bases and J by 6 bases, with 11 bases of the junction left unmatched. Germline CDR1 and CDR2: SGDLS and YYNGEE. CDR3 coding DNA: TGTGCCAGCAGCGCAGACAGGGAGTTTACTAATGGCTACACCTTC. Encoded protein: CASSADREFTNGYTF.

This sequence joins TRBV5-1 and TRBJ1-4, with D perhaps matching TRBD1 (5 bases). Trimming pared 1 base from V and 4 bases from J, leaving 8 bases between. From germline, CDR1 is SGHRS and CDR2 YFSETQ. The CDR3 covers 14 residues. CDR3 DNA: TGCGCCAGCAGCTTGAGGGGATATAATGAAAAACTGTTTTTT. It encodes CASSLRGYNEKLFF.

This sequence joins TRBV9 and TRBJ1-2; 12 bases fit TRBD1. This CDR3 spans 16 amino acids. V was clipped by 0 bases and J by 6 bases; unmatched bases: 6. In germline, CDR1 is SGDLS, CDR2 YYNGEE. CDR3 protein: CASSVEGTGGGDGYTF. DNA for the CDR3: TGTGCCAGCAGCGTAGAGGGGACAGGGGGCGGAGATGGCTACACCTTC.

This clone was observed a single time. J is TRBJ2-2 and V is TRBV24-1, with 10 bases lining up with TRBD2. Germline V gene data show CDR1 as KGHDR and CDR2 as SFDVKD. The trim removed 12 bases at V and 3 bases at J, leaving 21 bases unmatched. The CDR3 is 19 residues long. The CDR3 DNA reads TGTGCCCCTCGGGGGGAGCGGGAGGGCCTACAGATTGACACCGGGGAGCTGTTTTTT. Translation gives CAPRGEREGLQIDTGELFF.

The chain couples TRBV19 to TRBJ2-1; maybe TRBD2 (5 bases). Trimming removed 2 bases at V and 2 bases at J, with 10 bases between. CDR1 and CDR2 (germline): LNHDA, SQIVND (reference sequence). The CDR3 extends over 15 amino acids. CDR3 protein: CASSIRSGTYNEQFF. CDR3 DNA sequence: TGTGCCAGTAGTATACGCAGCGGAACCTACAATGAGCAGTTCTTC.

This clone was detected a few times. The CDR3 DNA reads TGTGCCAGCAGCGCAGGACAGATGAGTCAGCCCCAGCATTTT. It encodes CASSAGQMSQPQHF. The chain carries TRBV7-2 and TRBJ1-5, with a possible D match to TRBD1 (6 bases). The length of the CDR3 is 14 residues. Germline lookup yields CDR1 SGHTA and CDR2 FQGNSA. Trimming took 5 bases from V and 6 from J, leaving 14 bases between them.

The J gene is TRBJ1-2, the V gene TRBV28, with D possibly being TRBD1 (6 bases). V was cut by 6 bases and J by 5 bases, with 22 bases left in between. This CDR3 has 16 amino acids. Germline lookup yields CDR1 MDHEN and CDR2 SYDVKM. DNA for the CDR3: TGTGCCAGCAGCATCGGGGGGGCGGTGGCAGGGTATGGCTACACCTTC. This translates into CASSIGGAVAGYGYTF.

V is TRBV11-3 and J is TRBJ2-5, with D unclear. This CDR3 spans 15 amino acids. V was shortened by 1 base and J by 0 bases, with 9 bases between the two germline ends. From germline, CDR1 is SGHNT and CDR2 YENEEA. This CDR3 reads CASSLVGSNQETQYF. CDR3 DNA sequence: TGTGCCAGCAGCTTAGTTGGCAGTAACCAAGAGACCCAGTACTTC.

The rearrangement uses TRBV4-2 and TRBJ2-7; 11 bases fit TRBD2. The germline V gene encodes CDR1 LGHNA and CDR2 YNFKEQ. The CDR3 loop spans 16 amino acids. The V segment lost 4 bases and the J segment 3 bases; nucleotides outside the gene matches: 8. This chain's CDR3 is CASSPSIAGGSYEQYF. In DNA, the CDR3 is TGTGCCAGCAGCCCGTCGATAGCGGGGGGGAGCTACGAGCAGTACTTC.

The chain joins TRBV18 to TRBJ1-1; 8 nucleotides align to TRBD1. In germline, CDR1 is KGHSH, CDR2 LQKENI. This CDR3 contains 15 residues. V trimming: 6 bases; J trimming: 3 bases; junction bases outside the gene matches: 9. In DNA form, the CDR3 reads TGTGCCAGCTCTCTGGGACAGGTGATTTACACTGAAGCTTTCTTT. This encodes CASSLGQVIYTEAFF.

The V call is TRBV2, the J call TRBJ1-1, with unresolved D. Deletions cut 3 bases from V and 3 bases from J, with 14 bases between. The CDR3 is 15 amino acids. From germline, CDR1 is SNHLY and CDR2 FYNNEI. CDR3: CASSEEGVGYTEAFF. CDR3 nucleotide sequence: TGTGCCAGCAGTGAGGAGGGAGTAGGCTACACTGAAGCTTTCTTT.

V usage is TRBV7-9 and J usage is TRBJ1-1, with D maybe TRBD1 (5 bases). This CDR3 comprises 14 residues. The germline CDR1 and CDR2 sequences are SEHNR and FQNEAQ (reference sequence). Trimming removed 7 bases from V and 7 bases from J, with 19 bases in between. The CDR3 spells CASTLAGVYGEAFF. CDR3 bases: TGTGCCAGCACGTTAGCGGGGGTATACGGTGAAGCTTTCTTT.

V gene TRBV7-2 combines with J gene TRBJ2-1; 8 bases are a match to TRBD2. With V trimmed by 3 bases and J by 7 bases, 2 bases remained unmatched. Germline CDR1 and CDR2: SGHTA and FQGNSA. This CDR3 is 13 amino acids long. CDR3 residues: CASSFAGGNEQFF. DNA of the CDR3: TGTGCCAGCAGCTTCGCGGGGGGTAATGAGCAGTTCTTC. The full variable domain, in which reference TRBV7-2 and TRBJ2-1 provide the parts outside the CDR3, is GAGVSQSPSNKVTEKGKDVELRCDPISGHTALYWYRQSLGQGLEFLIYFQGNSAPDKSGLPSDRFSAERTGGSVSTLTIQRTQQEDSAVYLCASSFAGGNEQFFGPGTRLTVL.